A single T cell receptor (beta chain) is shown here with its context. The antigen is unknown. TCR beta CDR3 amplification used RNA transcripts. In the first round, RT-PCR was carried out with HTBI primers, and a multiplex PCR formed the second round. One entry per CDR3 protein results from TCRdb running MiXCR on the multiplex PCR reads. The repertoire holds hundreds of thousands of distinct CDR3 sequences, with 20% to 25% as singletons. The CDR3 length is 15 residues. With V trimmed by 4 bases and J by 0 bases, 2 bases remained unmatched. In germline, CDR1 is LGHDT, CDR2 YNNKEL (reference sequence). This record comes from a study of Graves' ophthalmopathy and Graves' hyperthyroidism. Study results and limitations: Most expanded clonotypes in thyroid above 0.001 frequency also showed up in blood.

The material sequenced was peripheral blood. The clonotype originates from a woman aged 18-35 years with stable Graves' hyperthyroidism. The chain employs TRBV3-1 and TRBJ2-7; 11 bases match TRBD2. The CDR3 reads CASSRGLADSYEQYF. The CDR3 DNA sequence: TGTGCCAGCAGCCGGGGACTAGCGGACTCCTACGAGCAGTACTTC.